One and the same sample provided the 19 T cell receptor beta chains below, sequenced in a study of CD8 T cells in Susac syndrome. With random hexamers, roughly 0.45 to 1 ug RNA was reverse transcribed. TCRdb passed the immunoSEQ multiplex PCR reads through MiXCR, listing each CDR3 protein once. The sample lists about 140,000 distinct CDR3 sequences, about 95% occurring once. The sample consisted of CD4+ T cells from PBMCs. These receptors were collected from a human donor with multiple sclerosis.

V and J are TRBV6-1 and TRBJ1-3; no clear D gene. Germline CDR1 and CDR2: MNHNS and SASEGT. This CDR3 spans 13 amino acids. The V and J ends lost 5 bases and 7 bases respectively, with 12 bases between them. CDR3 nucleotides: TGTGCCAGCAGTCAAACAGAGCGGAACACCATATATTTT. It codes for CASSQTERNTIYF.

The chain is built from TRBV2 and TRBJ2-5; the D is unclear. Per the germline V gene, CDR1 is SNHLY and CDR2 is FYNNEI. The CDR3 consists of 10 residues. V lost 3 bases and J lost 5, with 1 base in between. The CDR3 bases are TGTGCCAGCAGTGAGGAGACCCAGTACTTC. Translation: CASSEETQYF.

The chain recombines TRBV7-9 with TRBJ1-5, with D hard to call. The CDR3 spans 16 residues. V was shortened by 4 bases and J by 3 bases, with 16 bases between the two germline ends. Germline V CDR1 and CDR2: SEHNR, FQNEAQ (reference sequence). The CDR3 nucleotides read TGTGCCAGCAGCTCATTCGGCGGGGTGGACAATCAGCCCCAGCATTTT. Translated: CASSSFGGVDNQPQHF.

V usage is TRBV12-3 or TRBV12-4 and J usage is TRBJ1-4; 8 bases are shared with TRBD1. This CDR3 comprises 14 residues. Unmatched junction bases numbered 4, after V lost 3 bases and J lost 7 bases. CDR3 nucleotide sequence: TGTGCCAGCAGTTTTACAGGGGGTACTGAAAAACTGTTTTTT. This gives the protein CASSFTGGTEKLFF.

The chain combines TRBV19 with TRBJ2-1; tentative D call: TRBD1 (5 bases). Germline assignment: CDR1 LNHDA and CDR2 SQIVND (reference sequence). V was shortened by 1 base and J by 2 bases, with 12 bases between the two germline ends. The CDR3 has 16 amino acids. For the CDR3, the DNA is TGTGCCAGTAGTATAGTGGGGCAGGGCCCCTACAATGAGCAGTTCTTC. Protein sequence: CASSIVGQGPYNEQFF.

A single count supports this clonotype. The chain recombines TRBV20-1 with TRBJ2-7; D may be TRBD2 (6 bases). The CDR3 has 14 amino acids. The germline gives CDR1 DFQATT, CDR2 SNEGSKA (reference sequence). Between the trimmed V and J ends, which lost 4 bases and 0 bases, there was a span of 13 bases. This CDR3 reads CSATVAGPSYEQYF. As DNA, the CDR3 is TGCAGTGCTACTGTGGCGGGACCCTCCTACGAGCAGTACTTC.

This clonotype was observed a single time. The chain recombines TRBV9 with TRBJ2-3; 10 bases line up with TRBD2. Germline V gene lookup returns CDR1 SGDLS and CDR2 YYNGEE. CDR3 length: 17 residues. V trimming: 4 bases; J trimming: 2 bases; junction bases outside the gene matches: 10. The CDR3 sequence is CASSSQAGGIITDTQYF. CDR3 nucleotides: TGTGCCAGCAGCTCCCAAGCGGGGGGGATAATCACAGATACGCAGTATTTT.

The CDR3 loop reads CASSLQGPDTQYF. For the CDR3, the DNA is TGTGCCAGCAGCCTCCAGGGGCCAGATACGCAGTATTTT. The chain couples TRBV12-3 or TRBV12-4 to TRBJ2-3; a possible D gene is TRBD1 (6 bases). V shed 6 bases and J shed 4 bases, with 11 bases lying between them. CDR3 length equals 13 residues.

The chain links TRBV2 to TRBJ1-5; 7 nucleotides match TRBD1. After removal of 1 base from V and 5 bases from J, the junction contained 2 bases not matched to a gene. CDR3 size: 14 residues. Germline loops: CDR1 SNHLY, CDR2 FYNNEI. The CDR3 loop is CASSEGQGHQPQHF. The CDR3 region has the DNA TGTGCCAGCAGTGAAGGACAGGGCCATCAGCCCCAGCATTTT.

This chain links TRBV20-1 with TRBJ2-7; 8 bases fit TRBD1. CDR3 length: 13 amino acids. V dropped 8 bases and J dropped 0; count of bases not matched to a gene: 6. Germline-derived CDR1 and CDR2 are DFQATT and SNEGSKA (reference sequence). CDR3 in DNA: TGCAGTCCCCCGGGACAGGCCTCCTACGAGCAGTACTTC. Its translation: CSPPGQASYEQYF.

The chain recombines TRBV24-1 with TRBJ2-2, with D unresolved. The V and J ends lost 0 bases and 10 bases respectively, with 11 bases between them. The CDR3 is 14 amino acids. CDR1 KGHDR and CDR2 SFDVKD come from the germline V gene. DNA for the CDR3: TGTGCCACCAGTGATTTGCACCCCCCCGTGGAGCTGTTTTTT. This encodes CATSDLHPPVELFF.

The chain uses TRBV7-2 and TRBJ1-5, with a possible D match to TRBD1 (5 bases). Trimming cost V 1 base and J 9 bases, with 13 bases left between them. Germline V lookup: CDR1 SGHTA, CDR2 FQGNSA. The CDR3 loop spans 14 amino acids. The CDR3 reads CASSLVGTVSPQHF. CDR3 in DNA: TGTGCCAGCAGCTTAGTAGGGACGGTCTCGCCCCAGCATTTT.

V is TRBV20-1 and J is TRBJ1-1; D unresolved. Germline loops: CDR1 DFQATT, CDR2 SNEGSKA (reference sequence). With 6 bases removed from V and 0 bases from J, the gap between germline ends came to 11 bases. This CDR3 comprises 13 residues. CDR3 sequence: CSAPITVNTEAFF. Written as DNA, the CDR3 is TGCAGTGCCCCAATCACCGTGAACACTGAAGCTTTCTTT.

This chain links TRBV7-2 with TRBJ2-3, with a tentative D call TRBD2 (5 bases). This CDR3 has 15 residues. Deletions cut 3 bases from V and 0 bases from J, with 10 bases between. Germline V gives CDR1 SGHTA, CDR2 FQGNSA. DNA of the CDR3: TGTGCCAGCAGCTTCGGAGGAGCCAGCACAGATACGCAGTATTTT. Its protein product is CASSFGGASTDTQYF.

This sequence joins TRBV11-2 and TRBJ1-1; a weak D match, TRBD1 (6 bases). Trimming stripped 5 bases from V and 1 base from J, with 14 bases between. The CDR3 loop spans 15 amino acids. The germline CDR1 and CDR2 sequences are SGHAT and FQNNGV. The CDR3, as DNA: TGTGCCAGCAGCCGGATTACGACAGGGAACACTGAAGCTTTCTTT. Its protein product is CASSRITTGNTEAFF.

The rearrangement uses TRBV3-1 and TRBJ2-7; possibly TRBD2 for D (5 bases). The CDR3 spans 16 residues. Germline values: CDR1 LGHDT, CDR2 YNNKEL (reference sequence). Trimming stripped 4 bases from V and 0 bases from J, with 16 bases between. The CDR3 sequence: CASSLKTGSGSYEQYF. The CDR3, as DNA: TGTGCCAGCAGCCTCAAGACGGGCAGCGGCTCCTACGAGCAGTACTTC.

V gene TRBV5-1 combines with J gene TRBJ2-1; TRBD2 might be the D (5 bases). CDR1 and CDR2 (germline): SGHRS, YFSETQ. The V gene lost 4 bases and the J gene lost 9 bases, with 8 bases spanning the gap. The CDR3 runs to 11 residues. The CDR3 coding sequence is TGCGCCAGCAGCACCAGCGGTGAGCAGTTCTTC. Translating gives CASSTSGEQFF.

This chain connects TRBV9 to TRBJ2-5, with D unclear. The CDR3 is made up of 14 amino acids. Trimming left V 4 bases short and J 4 bases short, with 14 bases between. Germline CDR1 is SGDLS and CDR2 is YYNGEE. CDR3 bases: TGTGCCAGCAGCCGCTCTTTCGACTCAGAGACCCAGTACTTC. It yields the protein CASSRSFDSETQYF.

The chain links TRBV30 to TRBJ1-6, with 8 bases matching TRBD1. CDR1 GTSNPN and CDR2 SVGIG come from the germline V gene (reference sequence). The CDR3 consists of 13 residues. The V gene end was trimmed by 2 bases and the J gene end by 8 bases; junction bases not matched to a gene: 2. The CDR3 DNA follows: TGTGCCTGGAGTCTCAGGGGGCATTCACCCCTCCACTTT. It codes for CAWSLRGHSPLHF. Using reference TRBV30 and TRBJ1-6 for the parts outside the CDR3, the full variable domain is SQTIHQWPATLVQPVGSPLSLECTVEGTSNPNLYWYRQAAGRGLQLLFYSVGIGQISSEVPQNLSASRPQDRQFILSSKKLLLSDSGFYLCAWSLRGHSPLHFGNGTRLTVT.